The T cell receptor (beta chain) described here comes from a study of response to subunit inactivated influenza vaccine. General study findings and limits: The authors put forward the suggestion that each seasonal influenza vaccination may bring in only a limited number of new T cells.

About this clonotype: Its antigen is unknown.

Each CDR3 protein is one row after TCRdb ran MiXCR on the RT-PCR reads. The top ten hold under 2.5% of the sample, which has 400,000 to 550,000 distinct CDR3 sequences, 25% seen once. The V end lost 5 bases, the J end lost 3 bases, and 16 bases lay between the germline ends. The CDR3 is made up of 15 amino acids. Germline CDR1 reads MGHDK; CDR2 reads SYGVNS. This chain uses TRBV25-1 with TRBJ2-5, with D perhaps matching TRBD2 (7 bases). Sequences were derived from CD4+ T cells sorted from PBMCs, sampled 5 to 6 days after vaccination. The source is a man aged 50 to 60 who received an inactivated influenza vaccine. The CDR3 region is CASSTRGGTKETQYF. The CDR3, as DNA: TGTGCCAGCAGTACCCGCGGGGGCACGAAAGAGACCCAGTACTTC.